The clone carrying this TCR beta chain was seen at least ten times. Its matching antigen is unknown. Patients aged 18 to 65 had newly diagnosed hyperthyroidism lasting under 2 months. The sample comes from a study of T cells in Graves' hyperthyroidism and ophthalmopathy. TCR beta CDR3 regions were amplified from RNA transcripts. When the TCR CDR3 underwent first-round RT-PCR, the HTBI primer set was used. TCRdb redid the calling of the multiplex PCR reads with MiXCR, one entry per CDR3 protein. The sample records fewer than 550,000 distinct CDR3 sequences, 15% to 19% being singletons. Whole-study results and caveats: Blood shared most expanded thyroid clonotypes above 0.001. In validation, the model predicted ophthalmopathy. These predictions came a median about 6.5 months before onset.

This CDR3 is 14 amino acids long. The germline V gene encodes CDR1 SEHNR and CDR2 FQNEAQ (reference sequence). V was pared by 5 bases and J by 6 bases, with 17 bases between. The sequence derives from a woman aged 18 to 35 with Graves' hyperthyroidism. The V gene is TRBV7-9, the J gene TRBJ2-7; D might be TRBD2 (6 bases). The specimen sequenced was blood. The CDR3 DNA follows: TGTGCCAGCAGCGCGGGGATCCCGGCTACCGAGCAGTACTTC. The encoded protein is CASSAGIPATEQYF.